Listed below are T cell receptor beta chains from one sample, sequenced in a study of blood T cell repertoires in COVID-19. The repertoire was sequenced with immunoSEQ multiplex PCR; TCRdb's copy has only in-frame clones and lacks some. Of around 160,000 clones in the sample, more than 75% were seen once. Input material: peripheral blood. Receptor source: an elderly man with acute or convalescent COVID-19. Each CDR3 is given with its conserved first and last residue. The D gene is left open where the match is weak. Some rows have no size entry. The others give once, few or many, or a class for an expanded clone.

>once|TRBJ1-2|13|TRBV5-1|NA
CASSRDTSYGYTF
TGCGCCAGCAGCAGGGACACCTCCTATGGCTACACCTTC
>NA|TRBJ2-3|13|TRBV5-4|NA
CASSLERRDTQYF
TGTGCCAGCAGCTTGGAGAGGAGAGATACGCAGTATTTT
>NA|TRBJ2-1|14|TRBV5-4|TRBD1
CASSPRQGANEQFF
TGTGCCAGCAGTCCCAGACAGGGGGCTAATGAGCAGTTCTTC
>NA|TRBJ2-1|16|TRBV27|NA
CASSPKGLRSYNEQFF
TGTGCCAGCAGTCCTAAGGGACTTAGGTCCTACAATGAGCAGTTCTTC
>NA|TRBJ2-5|13|TRBV5-6|TRBD2
CASGGGPRETQYF
TGTGCCAGCGGGGGGGGTCCGAGGGAGACCCAGTACTTC
>NA|TRBJ1-1|13|TRBV4-2|NA
CASSQEPGTEAFF
TGTGCCAGCAGCCAAGAGCCGGGGACTGAAGCTTTCTTT
>NA|TRBJ1-2|14|TRBV4-2|NA
CASSQEQANYGYTF
TGTGCCAGCAGCCAAGAACAGGCTAACTATGGCTACACCTTC
>NA|TRBJ1-5|15|TRBV3-1/TRBV3-2|NA
CASSQGAGDNQPQHF
TGTGCCAGCAGCCAAGGGGCAGGGGATAATCAGCCCCAGCATTTT
>few|TRBJ2-3|14|TRBV11-2|NA
CASSLGQGGGTQYF
TGTGCCAGCAGCTTAGGCCAGGGAGGGGGTACGCAGTATTTT
>NA|TRBJ2-1|16|TRBV7-6|NA
CASSLVGTRSYNEQFF
TGTGCCAGCAGCTTAGTGGGGACACGATCCTACAATGAGCAGTTCTTC
>NA|TRBJ2-4|14|TRBV15|TRBD1
CATSTGTGGNIQYF
TGTGCCACCAGCACTGGGACAGGGGGAAACATTCAGTACTTC
>NA|TRBJ2-5|15|TRBV19|NA
CASSPQWPRGETQYF
TGTGCCAGTAGTCCGCAGTGGCCCCGGGGGGAGACCCAGTACTTC
>NA|TRBJ2-7|12|TRBV12-3/TRBV12-4|NA
CASSTTRYEQYF
TGTGCCAGCAGTACCACGCGCTACGAGCAGTACTTC
>NA|TRBJ1-5|15|TRBV5-1|TRBD1
CASSSGTGLGQPQHF
TGCGCCAGCAGCTCGGGGACAGGGTTAGGGCAGCCCCAGCATTTT
>NA|TRBJ1-4|15|TRBV5-1|TRBD1
CASSGGQGKSEKLFF
TGCGCCAGCAGCGGGGGACAGGGGAAGAGTGAAAAACTGTTTTTT
>NA|TRBJ2-5|15|TRBV7-2|NA
CASSSSRGVWETQYF
TGTGCCAGCAGCTCCAGCAGGGGGGTTTGGGAGACCCAGTACTTC
>few|TRBJ1-6|15|TRBV4-1|NA
CASSQVTGLDSPLHF
TGCGCCAGCAGCCAAGTAACAGGGTTGGATTCACCCCTCCACTTT
>NA|TRBJ2-3|15|TRBV5-1|TRBD2
CASSLGLAEQDTQYF
TGCGCCAGCAGCTTGGGACTAGCAGAGCAAGATACGCAGTATTTT
>NA|TRBJ1-6|15|TRBV28|NA
CASSFSGQNNSPLHF
TGTGCCAGCAGTTTCTCCGGACAGAATAATTCACCCCTCCACTTT
>few|TRBJ2-7|14|TRBV24-1|NA
CATSDRNRPYEQYF
TGTGCCACCAGTGATCGGAACAGACCCTACGAGCAGTACTTC
>once|TRBJ2-1|16|TRBV3-1/TRBV3-2|TRBD2
CASSQLRAGVNNEQFF
TGTGCCAGCAGCCAACTCCGAGCGGGAGTTAATAATGAGCAGTTCTTC
>NA|TRBJ1-5|20|TRBV4-1|TRBD1
CASSPTAGETGIRSNQPQHF
TGCGCCAGCAGCCCGACCGCAGGCGAGACAGGGATCAGGTCCAATCAGCCCCAGCATTTT
>NA|TRBJ2-2|15|TRBV11-3|TRBD2
CASSLGLAGTGELFF
TGTGCCAGCAGCCTGGGACTAGCGGGAACCGGGGAGCTGTTTTTT
>NA|TRBJ2-3|17|TRBV4-1|TRBD2
CASSVDGGGTSTDTQYF
TGCGCCAGCAGCGTTGATGGGGGGGGGACTAGCACAGATACGCAGTATTTT
>NA|TRBJ1-1|13|TRBV18|TRBD1
CASSPGTGRGAFF
TGTGCCAGCTCACCCGGGACAGGGCGCGGAGCTTTCTTT
>NA|TRBJ1-6|12|TRBV5-5|NA
CASSLDNSLLHF
TGTGCCAGCAGCTTGGATAATTCACTCCTCCACTTT
>NA|TRBJ2-2|17|TRBV4-1|NA
CASSQVKPAGISGELFF
TGCGCCAGCAGCCAAGTTAAGCCAGCGGGTATCTCCGGGGAGCTGTTTTTT
>NA|TRBJ2-7|12|TRBV19|NA
CASSLRGNEQYF
TGTGCCAGTAGTTTGAGGGGGAACGAGCAGTACTTC
>once|TRBJ2-1|13|TRBV5-1|NA
CASREAASNEQFF
TGCGCCAGCCGGGAAGCCGCGTCCAATGAGCAGTTCTTC
>NA|TRBJ1-4|14|TRBV2|NA
CASTLQGRNEKLFF
TGTGCCAGCACTTTACAGGGTCGCAATGAAAAACTGTTTTTT
>NA|TRBJ2-2|11|TRBV20-1|NA
CSAYREGELFF
TGCAGTGCTTACAGGGAGGGGGAGCTGTTTTTT
>NA|TRBJ1-5|16|TRBV4-1|NA
CASSPIFGQANQPQHF
TGCGCCAGCAGCCCCATTTTTGGGCAGGCCAATCAGCCCCAGCATTTT
>few|TRBJ1-5|12|TRBV5-5|NA
CASSFMNQPQHF
TGTGCCAGCAGCTTTATGAATCAGCCCCAGCATTTT
>NA|TRBJ1-3|15|TRBV6-1|NA
CASSEAGGYGNTIYF
TGTGCCAGCAGTGAAGCCGGAGGGTACGGAAACACCATATATTTT
>NA|TRBJ2-2|15|TRBV5-1|NA
CASSQLGPDTGELFF
TGCGCCAGCAGTCAACTAGGCCCTGACACCGGGGAGCTGTTTTTT
>NA|TRBJ1-6|15|TRBV6-5|NA
CASSGGYSYNSPLHF
TGTGCCAGCAGCGGCGGCTACTCCTATAATTCACCCCTCCACTTT
>NA|TRBJ1-1|13|TRBV7-8|NA
CASRSPGSAEAFF
TGTGCCAGCAGGTCTCCAGGGTCTGCTGAAGCTTTCTTT
>NA|TRBJ1-1|17|TRBV18|NA
CASSLQGNRLMNTEAFF
TGTGCCAGCTCACTGCAGGGGAATAGGTTAATGAACACTGAAGCTTTCTTT
>NA|TRBJ2-5|15|TRBV7-9|NA
CASSLGSGGRETQYF
TGTGCCAGCAGCTTAGGATCCGGGGGAAGGGAGACCCAGTACTTC